These 26 T cell receptor beta chains were sequenced from one sample in a study of beta chain features in type 1 diabetes. Antigens of these TCRs are unknown. Reverse transcribing all isolated RNA meant expressed TCRB transcripts were sequenced. Only in-frame clones appear in the TCRdb table, and some are missing; sequencing was by immunoSEQ multiplex PCR. The data contain 600,000 or so clones, roughly an eighth of them singletons. Findings and caveats of the study: In every one of the four CD4+ subsets, TCRB CDR3s were moderately but significantly shorter in Type 1 diabetes patients.

Sequenced material: naive CD4+ T cells from blood. These receptors were obtained from a man younger than 40 with type 1 diabetes.

This chain uses TRBV7-9 with TRBJ2-7, with a weak D call TRBD1 (5 bases). Germline V gene sequence: CDR1 SEHNR, CDR2 FQNEAQ (reference sequence). The CDR3 has 16 amino acids. V was clipped by 0 bases and J by 5 bases, with 17 bases between them. The chain's CDR3 is CASSLAGPGSIDEQYF. The CDR3 bases are TGTGCCAGCAGCTTAGCAGGGCCAGGGTCAATCGACGAGCAGTACTTC.

This clone was detected a few times. The chain combines TRBV10-3 with TRBJ2-2; 8 bases agree with TRBD1. V shed 4 bases, J shed 6 bases, and the junction held 4 bases outside the gene matches. This CDR3 has 14 amino acids. Per germline, CDR1 ENHRY and CDR2 SYGVKD. The CDR3 loop is CAISVQGAPGELFF. The CDR3 nucleotides are TGTGCCATCAGTGTTCAGGGGGCCCCCGGGGAGCTGTTTTTT.

The gene calls are TRBV11-2 and TRBJ2-4; the match to TRBD1 covers 7 bases. From germline, CDR1 is SGHAT and CDR2 FQNNGV. The CDR3 is made up of 16 amino acids. V shed 5 bases and J 0 bases; nucleotides not matched to a gene: 7. The CDR3 region is CASSPRTGVAKNIQYF. The CDR3 nucleotides are TGTGCCAGCAGCCCTCGGACAGGAGTAGCCAAAAACATTCAGTACTTC.

The CDR3: CASSLTSANYNEQFF. In DNA form, the CDR3 reads TGTGCCAGCAGTTTGACTAGCGCGAACTACAATGAGCAGTTCTTC. The rearrangement joins TRBV27 to TRBJ2-1; 8 positions match TRBD2. There are 15 residues in the CDR3. Trimming took 3 bases from V and 3 from J; bases not matched to a gene: 4. Germline V lookup: CDR1 MNHEY, CDR2 SMNVEV (reference sequence).

J is TRBJ1-4 and V is TRBV7-2, with D unclear. V shed 5 bases and J shed 0 bases, with 7 bases lying between them. Germline V lookup: CDR1 SGHTA, CDR2 FQGNSA. The CDR3 is made up of 14 amino acids. The CDR3 bases are TGTGCCAGCAGCCCCGGATCAACTAATGAAAAACTGTTTTTT. Amino acid sequence: CASSPGSTNEKLFF.

The chain carries TRBV9 and TRBJ1-4; D may be TRBD1 (5 bases). CDR3 size: 13 residues. Germline CDR1 reads SGDLS; CDR2 reads YYNGEE. V lost 4 bases and J 5 bases, leaving 9 bases between the germline ends. CDR3 nucleotides: TGTGCCAGCAGCCCGCGGGACAATGAAAAACTGTTTTTT. This translates into CASSPRDNEKLFF.

Remarks on this clone: Other nucleotide sequences from this sample produce the same CDR3. The rearrangement joins TRBV9 to TRBJ2-1, with TRBD2 identical over 13 bases. From germline, CDR1 is SGDLS and CDR2 YYNGEE. The CDR3 runs 15 residues. After removal of 2 bases from V and 5 bases from J, the junction contained 1 base not matched to a gene. CDR3 sequence reads: CASSVTSGGDNEQFF. The DNA of the CDR3 is TGTGCCAGCAGCGTCACTAGCGGGGGGGACAATGAGCAGTTCTTC.

The J gene is TRBJ2-2, the V gene TRBV11-3; tentative D call: TRBD1 (6 bases). This CDR3 region has 16 residues. Trimming took 5 bases from V and 1 from J, leaving 14 bases between them. The germline gives CDR1 SGHNT, CDR2 YENEEA. CDR3 DNA: TGTGCCAGCAGCCAGTCTAGGACAGAGAACACCGGGGAGCTGTTTTTT. Translating it yields CASSQSRTENTGELFF.

The rearrangement uses TRBV19 and TRBJ1-2, with unresolved D. Germline values: CDR1 LNHDA, CDR2 SQIVND (reference sequence). Trimming pared 11 bases from V and 4 bases from J, leaving 11 bases between. The CDR3 runs 11 residues. CDR3 nucleotide sequence: TGTGCCGCGTCCCGTCGCTATGGCTACACCTTC. This encodes CAASRRYGYTF. Filled out from reference TRBV19 and TRBJ1-2, the complete variable domain reads DGGITQSPKYLFRKEGQNVTLSCEQNLNHDAMYWYRQDPGQGLRLIYYSQIVNDFQKGDIAEGYSVSREKKESFPLTVTSAQKNPTAFYLCAASRRYGYTFGSGTRLTVV.

This clone was observed a few times. The J gene is TRBJ2-3, the V gene TRBV9, with TRBD2 identical over 8 bases. CDR3 size: 18 residues. Losses at the gene ends were 3 bases for V and 1 base for J; bases not matched to a gene: 13. Germline V gives CDR1 SGDLS, CDR2 YYNGEE. For the CDR3, the DNA is TGTGCCAGCAGCGCGCCCGGGAGCGGGGGTTCCCGCACAGATACGCAGTATTTT. It translates to CASSAPGSGGSRTDTQYF. Supplemented by reference TRBV9 and TRBJ2-3, the full variable domain reads DSGVTQTPKHLITATGQRVTLRCSPRSGDLSVYWYQQSLDQGLQFLIQYYNGEERAKGNILERFSAQQFPDLHSELNLSSLELGDSALYFCASSAPGSGGSRTDTQYFGPGTRLTVL.

V is TRBV30 and J is TRBJ1-2, with TRBD1 matching 9 bases. CDR3 size: 13 residues. J gave up 8 bases and V 3 bases, and 7 bases lay outside the gene matches. CDR1 and CDR2 (germline): GTSNPN, SVGIG (reference sequence). The CDR3 bases are TGTGCCTGGAGCCCCGGGACAGGGAAAGGCTACACCTTC. The encoded protein is CAWSPGTGKGYTF.

This chain uses TRBV7-2 with TRBJ2-7; TRBD1 agrees at 9 bases. Germline V lookup: CDR1 SGHTA, CDR2 FQGNSA. J was trimmed by 2 bases and V by 6 bases; bases with no gene match: 8. The CDR3 has 15 residues. CDR3 nucleotides: TGTGCCAGCAGGGCGACCGGGACAGGGCCCTACGAGCAGTACTTC. Amino acids: CASRATGTGPYEQYF.

This clone showed up many times. This chain links TRBV7-9 with TRBJ1-3, with D possibly being TRBD1 (6 bases). CDR1 SEHNR and CDR2 FQNEAQ come from the germline V gene (reference sequence). The CDR3 sequence is 14 residues long. Trimming stripped 5 bases from V and 8 bases from J, with 16 bases between. In DNA form, the CDR3 reads TGTGCCAGCAGCCTCGGACAGCTCGGGGACACCATATATTTT. Amino acid sequence: CASSLGQLGDTIYF.

The V gene is TRBV28, the J gene TRBJ2-5, with D maybe TRBD2 (5 bases). CDR1 is MDHEN and CDR2 is SYDVKM in the germline V gene. Deletions cut 4 bases from V and 4 bases from J, with 13 bases between. The CDR3 is made up of 14 amino acids. The CDR3 DNA reads TGTGCCAGCAGTTCTGGGAGCCTTGGAGAGACCCAGTACTTC. Amino acid sequence: CASSSGSLGETQYF.

This chain connects TRBV9 to TRBJ1-4; D remains unclear. The germline V and J ends were trimmed by 2 bases and 7 bases, with 12 bases remaining between them. The germline CDR1 and CDR2 sequences are SGDLS and YYNGEE. The CDR3 covers 14 residues. The CDR3 sequence: CASSVGIWSEKLFF. The CDR3 DNA reads as TGTGCCAGCAGCGTTGGGATTTGGAGTGAAAAACTGTTTTTT.

A few counts support this clone. The V and J genes are TRBV7-2 and TRBJ1-6; the D gene is possibly TRBD1 (6 bases). Trimming removed 1 base at V and 5 bases at J, with 9 bases between. CDR3 length: 15 residues. Germline-derived CDR1 and CDR2 are SGHTA and FQGNSA. The CDR3 reads CASSLGQDNNSPLHF. The CDR3 DNA follows: TGTGCCAGCAGCTTAGGACAGGATAATAATTCACCCCTCCACTTT.

This chain connects TRBV9 to TRBJ1-5; tentatively, D is TRBD1 (5 bases). In germline, CDR1 is SGDLS, CDR2 YYNGEE. V lost 0 bases, J lost 2 bases, and 9 bases lay in between. The CDR3 has 15 residues. The CDR3 coding sequence is TGTGCCAGCAGCGTAGCAGGGCTCGGCAATCAGCCCCAGCATTTT. As protein: CASSVAGLGNQPQHF.

This clone was seen only a few times. The chain links TRBV18 to TRBJ1-4; D unresolved. The CDR3 spans 15 residues. Germline V gene sequence: CDR1 KGHSH, CDR2 LQKENI. V was shortened by 2 bases and J by 6 bases, with 13 bases between the two germline ends. DNA for the CDR3: TGTGCCAGCTCACCAATGCAGTCCCTTGATGAAAAACTGTTTTTT. It specifies CASSPMQSLDEKLFF.

J is TRBJ2-7 and V is TRBV6-6; D gene ambiguous. The V end was cut by 3 bases, the J end by 2 bases, with 11 bases between. The CDR3 covers 14 residues. The germline CDR1 and CDR2 sequences are MNHNY and SVGAGI (reference sequence). The CDR3 DNA reads TGTGCCAGCAGTTATAGGCAGGTCCCCTACGAGCAGTACTTC. Encoded protein: CASSYRQVPYEQYF.

The chain is built from TRBV19 and TRBJ2-5, with 8 bases identical to TRBD2. V was pared by 5 bases and J by 2 bases, with 4 bases of the junction left unmatched. Germline-derived CDR1 and CDR2 are LNHDA and SQIVND (reference sequence). The length of the CDR3 is 14 residues. CDR3 amino acids: CASSVKRGQETQYF. CDR3 in DNA: TGTGCCAGTAGTGTTAAGCGGGGGCAAGAGACCCAGTACTTC.

The V call is TRBV2, the J call TRBJ1-5, with 9 bases that match TRBD1. V was clipped by 1 base and J by 6 bases; unmatched bases: 4. Germline V CDR1 and CDR2: SNHLY, FYNNEI. The CDR3 loop spans 15 amino acids. Here the CDR3 reads CASSEVGQGSQPQHF. CDR3 DNA sequence: TGTGCCAGCAGTGAAGTGGGACAGGGTAGTCAGCCCCAGCATTTT.

The V and J genes are TRBV14 and TRBJ2-3; TRBD2 aligns across 8 bases. This CDR3 is built from 16 residues. J lost 6 bases, V lost 3 bases, and 11 bases had no gene match. Germline CDR1 reads SGHDN; CDR2 reads FVKESK. CDR3 in DNA: TGTGCCAGCAGCCACTTCTGGCGGGGGGTTAGTGATACGCAGTATTTT. Protein product: CASSHFWRGVSDTQYF.

This clone was counted between two and nine times. V and J are TRBV7-9 and TRBJ1-4; D gene unclear. The germline V and J ends were trimmed by 5 bases and 4 bases, with 8 bases remaining between them. Germline lookup yields CDR1 SEHNR and CDR2 FQNEAQ (reference sequence). The CDR3 is 13 residues long. The CDR3 sequence is CASSPRVNEKLFF. In nucleotides, the CDR3 is TGTGCCAGCAGCCCGCGGGTTAATGAAAAACTGTTTTTT.

This clone was detected only a few times. The chain carries TRBV7-2 and TRBJ1-1; D is ambiguous. V lost 5 bases and J 4 bases, leaving 11 bases between the germline ends. Germline loops: CDR1 SGHTA, CDR2 FQGNSA. The CDR3 sequence is 13 residues long. CDR3 protein: CASSPSWGTEAFF. CDR3 DNA: TGTGCCAGCAGCCCGTCCTGGGGCACTGAAGCTTTCTTT.

A few counts support this clone. This chain joins TRBV28 and TRBJ2-1; 15 nucleotides agree with TRBD2. Germline V gives CDR1 MDHEN, CDR2 SYDVKM. Trimming took 4 bases from V and 1 from J; bases not matched to a gene: 2. The CDR3 length is 17 residues. CDR3 residues: CASSSGLAGGSYNEQFF. The CDR3 coding sequence is TGTGCCAGCAGTTCGGGACTAGCGGGGGGATCCTACAATGAGCAGTTCTTC.

This clone was picked up a small number of times. This sequence joins TRBV29-1 and TRBJ1-2; D might be TRBD1 (5 bases). Trimming left V 3 bases short and J 8 bases short, with 22 bases between. This CDR3 has 15 residues. Germline V lookup: CDR1 SQVTM, CDR2 ANQGSEA. CDR3 coding DNA: TGCAGCGTTGAGGCCGGACACGGAGAGGTTGGCGGCTACACCTTC. Amino acid sequence: CSVEAGHGEVGGYTF.